This TCR beta chain originates from a study of T-cell memory formation after mild COVID-19 (dated by TCRdb to the early 2020s). Broadly, across the study: Most TCR sequence clusters were specific to one of the two donors. The cohort was made up of two young adult volunteers, one female and one male, who were previously healthy. In a couple of donors, T-cell clones that expanded and contracted after mild COVID-19 were followed by sequencing TCRalpha and TCRbeta repertoires longitudinally. Results the study describes overall, beyond this receptor: SARS-CoV-2 specificity of the second-wave clones peaking on day 37 was not confirmed. Some responding clones were detected in pre-infection memory, suggesting pre-existing cross-reactive memory T cells joined the SARS-CoV-2 response. Contracting CD4+ clones appeared mostly in the CM and EM memory subsets, whereas CD8+ clones were enriched in EMRA. The study included only a couple of mild cases, and larger cohorts that include severe cases with pre-infection samples were judged to be necessary. Clones that contracted from day 15 to 85 showed balanced CD4/CD8 phenotypes, whereas a second wave of clones that expanded from day 15 to 37 leaned towards CD4+.

PBMCs were isolated by Ficoll-Paque density gradient centrifugation. In its sample, this clonotype was seen a few times. The specificity of this receptor is unknown. Base quality data are lacking; no much larger clone is found one base away. The CDR3 spans 16 residues, from the cysteine through the phenylalanine. Kept here is only the CDR3 DNA, which spans 48 bases and is read in frame from base 1. V is pruned by 6 bases and J by 5 bases, leaving 15 bases of the junction without a gene match. The germline V gene provides CDR1 WSHSY and CDR2 SAAADI. TCRdb shows the sequencer as Illumina NovaSeq 6000. TCRalpha and TCRbeta cDNA libraries were constructed by 5'RACE with constant-segment primers, with sample barcodes and unique molecular identifiers being introduced. RNA was extracted from every sample with Trizol reagent. The libraries were amplified in two PCR steps, and the second step added a second sample barcode and Illumina TruSeq adapters. Libraries were sequenced on an Illumina NovaSeq with 2 x 150 bp paired-end reads. Processing in the source paper ran as follows. The reads were demultiplexed and collapsed into UMI-guided consensus sequences using migec v1.2.7. Using mixcr v2.1.11, the UMI consensuses were aligned to TRA and TRB V and J templates and assembled into clonotypes. A clonotype was counted as expanded or contracted only when both edgeR and NoisET called the clonotype significant, with the noise models trained on biological replicates. For edgeR calls, the cutoffs were a false discovery rate-adjusted p below 0.01 and a log2 fold-change threshold of 1. As an exploratory analysis of dynamics, max-normalized trajectories of the 1000 most abundant clonotypes were examined by PCA with hierarchical clustering. The CD4 or CD8 phenotype of responding clones was assigned using the separately sequenced CD4+ and CD8+ repertoires. TCRdb reran the public reads through fastp at Q25 and MiXCR, keeping productive beta chains. CDR3 protein sequences are deduplicated, and each keeps its most common genes and DNA. In this record, the V and J calls reflect TCRdb's handling and not the investigators' own analysis. Present in this sample are some 150,000 distinct CDR3 sequences, about 19% of which were seen just once. About 2.1% of the sample rests with the top ten.

The chain is encoded by TRBV10-2 joined to TRBJ1-2; 7 bases in between match TRBD1. The material sequenced was PBMCs or a T cell subset sorted from them (not recorded which). The source of this sequence is an adult woman who had mild COVID-19 (a few samples of this study predate the infection). The sample titles of this study are shuffled in the database, so cell type and time point are left out; the donor was told from shared clones. The CDR3 loop reads CASSVTGTEGTYGYTF. The DNA sequence reads TGCGCCAGCAGCGTAACCGGGACAGAAGGGACATATGGCTACACCTTC.